The clone carrying this T cell receptor beta chain was seen repeatedly, ten times or more. The sample belongs to a study of T-cell reconstitution after alpha-beta-depleted transplantation in children. There are 13 residues in the CDR3. Germline CDR1 is DFQATT and CDR2 is SNEGSKA (reference sequence). V dropped 3 bases and J dropped 5 bases, with 12 bases sitting between them. A library of TCRbeta sequences, prepared with unique molecular identifiers, was generated. One entry per CDR3 protein results from TCRdb running MiXCR on the PCR reads. The table includes some 72,000 distinct CDR3 sequences, about 7% detected once.

The sequence derives from a human donor who donated a stem cell graft to a child with acute lymphoblastic leukemia. The chain carries TRBV20-1 and TRBJ2-3, with D perhaps being TRBD1 or TRBD2 (5 bases each). Specimen: PBMCs from the stem cell graft donor, collected from the stem cell graft. Here the CDR3 DNA reads TGCAGTGCTAGCCCGGGGCTTGGAGATACGCAGTATTTT. Residues: CSASPGLGDTQYF.